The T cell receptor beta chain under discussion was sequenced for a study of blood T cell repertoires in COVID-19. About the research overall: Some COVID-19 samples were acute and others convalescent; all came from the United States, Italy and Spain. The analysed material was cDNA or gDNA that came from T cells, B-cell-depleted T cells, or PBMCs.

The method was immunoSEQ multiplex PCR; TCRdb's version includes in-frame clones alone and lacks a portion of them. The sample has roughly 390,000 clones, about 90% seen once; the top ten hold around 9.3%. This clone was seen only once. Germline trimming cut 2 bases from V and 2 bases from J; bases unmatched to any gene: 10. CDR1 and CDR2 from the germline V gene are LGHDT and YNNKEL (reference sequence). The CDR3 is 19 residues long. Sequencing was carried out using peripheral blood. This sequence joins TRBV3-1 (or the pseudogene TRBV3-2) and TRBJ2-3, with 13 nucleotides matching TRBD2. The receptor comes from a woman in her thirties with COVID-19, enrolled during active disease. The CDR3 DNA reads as TGTGCCAGCAGCCAATGGACTAGCGGGAGAGCCCCTAACACAGATACGCAGTATTTT. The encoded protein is CASSQWTSGRAPNTDTQYF.